This T cell receptor (beta chain) was profiled in a study of neurological immune-mediated disorders. This clonotype was counted at least ten times. The team produced cDNA through 5'RACE using 10-nucleotide random UMIs. MiXCR, run by TCRdb on the 5' RACE reads, gives a single entry per CDR3 protein. The sample includes around 29,000 distinct CDR3 sequences, about 12% of them seen just once. The unsorted libraries were made from 2 million PBMCs kept at -80 C. Germline CDR1 and CDR2: DFQATT and SNEGSKA (reference sequence). This CDR3 comprises 11 residues. V lost 6 bases and J lost 5, with 8 bases in between.

The V and J genes are TRBV20-1 and TRBJ2-4, with D unresolved. Sequencing was carried out using PBMCs. The TCR sequence derives from a woman between 55 and 75 years old in good health. The CDR3 reads CSARRENIQYF. Here the CDR3 DNA reads TGCAGTGCCCGCCGGGAAAACATTCAGTACTTC.